The clone carrying this T cell receptor beta chain appeared once. What it recognizes is unknown. These data originate in a study of OX40 agonist ivuxolimab in advanced cancers. Study results and caveats: CD8+ T cells averaged more expanded clones than CD4+.

This CDR3 is built from 12 residues. Germline CDR1 SGHTA, CDR2 FQGNSA. Trimming stripped 2 bases from V and 8 bases from J, with 7 bases between. Produced via immunoSEQ multiplex PCR; TCRdb's table is partial and in-frame only. The sample consists of tens of thousands of clones, over 75% of them appearing once. Autoimmune disease history or systemic immunosuppression was exclusionary. The clonotype comes from an adult with an advanced solid tumor such as melanoma, head and neck, liver or kidney cancer. The source was CD4+ or CD8+ T cells sorted from blood, collected in a trial of the OX40 agonist ivuxolimab. This rearrangement joins TRBV7-2 to TRBJ2-4, with D possibly TRBD1 on 6 matching bases. The CDR3 sequence: CASSLYRDIQYF. The CDR3 bases are TGTGCCAGCAGCTTATACAGGGACATTCAGTACTTC.